Listed below are T cell receptor beta chains from one sample, sequenced in a study of CD8+CD57+ T cells in acquired aplastic anemia. Each CDR3 protein is one row after TCRdb ran MiXCR on the reads. The sample lists fewer than 200,000 distinct CDR3 sequences, 71% occurring once. Sequences were obtained from sorted CD4+, CD8+, or CD8+CD57+ T cells (not recorded which) from PBMCs. Receptors were obtained from a human donor with aplastic anemia. Each CDR3 is given with its conserved first and last residue. Fields, in order: D gene, V gene, J gene, clone size, CDR3 protein, CDR3 DNA. The D gene is left open where the match is weak. Size is omitted from some rows. Given values are once, few, many or a class for expanded clones.

>TRBD2|TRBV7-7|TRBJ2-1|NA
CASSLQAGVQYNEQFF
TGTGCTAGCAGCCTTCAGGCGGGGGTGCAATACAATGAGCAGTTCTTC
>NA|TRBV25-1|TRBJ1-1|NA
CASSDLTQGWGTEAFF
TGTGCCAGCAGTGATCTAACCCAGGGGTGGGGCACTGAAGCTTTCTTT
>TRBD1|TRBV15|TRBJ2-2|large
CATSRDTGGTGELFF
TGTGCCACCAGCAGAGATACAGGGGGCACCGGGGAGCTGTTTTTT
>NA|TRBV2|TRBJ1-1|NA
CASTPLTTRGTEAFF
TGTGCCAGCACCCCACTGACCACGCGGGGCACTGAAGCTTTCTTT
>TRBD1|TRBV19|TRBJ1-2|NA
CASSIGGGSGYTF
TGTGCCAGTAGTATCGGAGGGGGCAGTGGCTACACCTTC
>NA|TRBV2|TRBJ2-7|few
CASRRDGNSYEQYF
TGTGCCAGCAGGCGGGACGGAAACTCCTACGAGCAGTACTTC
>NA|TRBV7-3|TRBJ1-3|NA
CASSQHSGNTIYF
TGTGCCAGCAGCCAACACTCTGGAAACACCATATATTTT
>NA|TRBV20-1|TRBJ2-7|NA
CSARATTVRYEQYF
TGCAGTGCTAGAGCTACTACCGTCAGGTACGAGCAGTACTTC
>TRBD2|TRBV3-1|TRBJ2-1|NA
CASSPGFAGGHVEQFF
TGTGCCAGCAGCCCCGGATTCGCGGGGGGGCATGTAGAGCAGTTCTTC
>NA|TRBV4-2|TRBJ1-2|few
CASSSGRNYGYTF
TGTGCCAGCAGCTCGGGACGGAACTATGGCTACACCTTC
>NA|TRBV25-1|TRBJ1-6|NA
CASSGLGRGGSYNSPHHF
TGTGCCAGCAGTGGATTGGGACGGGGCGGCTCCTATAATTCACCCCACCACTTT
>NA|TRBV9|TRBJ2-5|NA
CASSVGGQRETQYF
TGTGCCAGCAGCGTCGGGGGGCAGCGAGAGACCCAGTACTTC
>NA|TRBV4-2|TRBJ1-2|NA
CASSQLQDGYTF
TGTGCCAGCAGCCAACTTCAAGATGGCTACACCTTC
>NA|TRBV7-9|TRBJ2-2|few
CASSLGLGKLAGELFF
TGTGCCAGCAGCTTGGGACTCGGGAAGCTCGCCGGGGAGCTGTTTTTT
>NA|TRBV20-1|TRBJ1-6|few
CSAISQGYNSPLHF
TGCAGTGCTATCTCACAGGGCTATAATTCACCCCTCCACTTT
>NA|TRBV29-1|TRBJ1-1|NA
CSVRRAINTEAFF
TGCAGCGTCCGAAGGGCCATCAACACTGAAGCTTTCTTT
>NA|TRBV19|TRBJ2-2|NA
CASSLVRLTNTGELFF
TGTGCCAGTAGTCTAGTCCGGCTGACGAACACCGGGGAGCTGTTTTTT
>NA|TRBV19|TRBJ1-1|NA
CASSIGVNTEAFF
TGTGCCAGTAGTATCGGGGTGAACACTGAAGCTTTCTTT
>NA|TRBV7-3|TRBJ2-7|NA
CASSKQGPSSYEQYF
TGTGCCAGCAGCAAACAGGGCCCAAGCTCCTACGAGCAGTACTTC
>NA|TRBV27|TRBJ1-1|few
CASSLLAAPRDTEAFF
TGTGCCAGCAGTTTATTGGCGGCCCCGAGGGACACTGAAGCTTTCTTT
>NA|TRBV7-9|TRBJ1-1|NA
CASSLGPGGTGAFF
TGTGCCAGCAGCTTAGGGCCGGGGGGCACTGGAGCTTTCTTT
>NA|TRBV7-9|TRBJ1-2|NA
CASSLGGRLEGYTF
TGTGCCAGCAGCTTGGGGGGACGGTTGGAAGGCTACACCTTC
>NA|TRBV4-1|TRBJ2-7|many
CASSQVRFPPHYEQYF
TGCGCCAGCAGCCAGGTCAGATTCCCTCCTCACTACGAGCAGTACTTC
>TRBD2|TRBV29-1|TRBJ2-2|NA
CSVSQTSGVNTGELFF
TGCAGCGTCTCGCAGACTAGCGGGGTAAACACCGGGGAGCTGTTTTTT
>NA|TRBV7-6|TRBJ2-1|NA
CASTLDYTDEQFF
TGTGCCAGCACGTTGGACTATACGGATGAGCAGTTCTTC
>TRBD2|TRBV19|TRBJ2-1|NA
CASSTGLAGEGVFF
TGTGCCAGTAGTACGGGACTAGCGGGAGAAGGTGTGTTCTTC
>TRBD2|TRBV20-1|TRBJ2-5|few
CSARLAGYQETQYF
TGCAGTGCTAGACTAGCGGGCTACCAAGAGACCCAGTACTTC
>TRBD2|TRBV7-8|TRBJ2-1|NA
CASRSPGLAGNEQFF
TGTGCCAGCAGGTCACCGGGACTAGCGGGTAATGAGCAGTTCTTC
>NA|TRBV20-1|TRBJ2-7|few
CSADDGYEQYF
TGCAGTGCTGACGACGGATACGAGCAGTACTTC
>TRBD2|TRBV20-1|TRBJ2-7|NA
CSARVWLAGVIYEQYF
TGCAGTGCTAGAGTTTGGCTAGCGGGAGTTATCTACGAGCAGTACTTC
>NA|TRBV6-1|TRBJ2-7|NA
CASSDSDPGAPYEQYF
TGTGCCAGCAGTGATTCGGACCCGGGAGCGCCCTACGAGCAGTACTTC
>TRBD1|TRBV29-1|TRBJ2-7|once
CSVGGTGDYEQYF
TGCAGCGTTGGGGGGACAGGGGACTACGAGCAGTACTTC
>NA|TRBV7-9|TRBJ2-7|few
CASSLTGQLSEQYF
TGTGCCAGCAGCTTAACTGGACAGTTATCCGAGCAGTACTTC
>NA|TRBV7-7|TRBJ2-5|once
CASSATGETQYF
TGTGCTAGCAGTGCGACTGGGGAGACCCAGTACTTC
>TRBD1|TRBV7-2|TRBJ1-6|few
CASSADRGREPLHF
TGTGCCAGCAGCGCGGACAGGGGGCGAGAACCCCTCCACTTT
>NA|TRBV27|TRBJ2-1|few
CASSLGHLPREQFF
TGTGCCAGCAGTTTGGGGCACTTGCCTCGGGAGCAGTTCTTC
>NA|TRBV7-6|TRBJ2-7|once
CASSPGRHDEQYF
TGTGCCAGCAGCCCTGGACGCCACGACGAGCAGTACTTC
>NA|TRBV14|TRBJ2-5|NA
CASSQRRSLETQYF
TGTGCCAGCAGCCAAAGGAGGAGCTTAGAGACCCAGTACTTC
>NA|TRBV29-1|TRBJ1-1|NA
CSVDQALNTEAFF
TGCAGCGTTGACCAGGCCTTGAACACTGAAGCTTTCTTT
>TRBD1|TRBV20-1|TRBJ2-7|few
CSATGTGRNEQYF
TGCAGTGCTACCGGGACAGGGAGAAACGAGCAGTACTTC
>TRBD2|TRBV19|TRBJ2-7|NA
CASSTALSGSYEQYF
TGTGCCAGTAGTACAGCCCTTAGCGGGAGCTACGAGCAGTACTTC
>NA|TRBV7-3|TRBJ1-1|NA
CASSAAAGTEAFF
TGTGCCAGCAGCGCCGCGGCGGGCACTGAAGCTTTCTTT
>TRBD2|TRBV5-1|TRBJ2-1|NA
CASSLSGGGLNEQFF
TGCGCCAGCAGCCTAAGCGGGGGGGGCCTGAATGAGCAGTTCTTC
>TRBD1|TRBV20-1|TRBJ2-7|NA
CSASDTRGREQYF
TGCAGTGCTAGCGATACCAGGGGGCGGGAGCAGTACTTC
>NA|TRBV7-9|TRBJ2-5|few
CASSLMQGETQYF
TGTGCCAGCAGCTTAATGCAGGGAGAGACCCAGTACTTC
>NA|TRBV19|TRBJ1-1|NA
CASRTTQGNTEAFF
TGTGCCAGTAGAACCACACAGGGGAACACTGAAGCTTTCTTT
>TRBD2|TRBV7-8|TRBJ2-5|few
CASTRTSGGALETQYF
TGTGCCAGCACCAGGACTAGCGGGGGGGCTTTGGAGACCCAGTACTTC
>NA|TRBV7-8|TRBJ1-1|NA
CASSLGRRNTEAFF
TGTGCCAGCAGCTTAGGTCGAAGGAACACTGAAGCTTTCTTT
>NA|TRBV15|TRBJ2-1|few
CATSRGQLDEQFF
TGTGCCACCAGCAGAGGACAGCTCGATGAGCAGTTCTTC
>NA|TRBV5-4|TRBJ1-5|NA
CASSPGGESNQPQHF
TGTGCCAGCAGCCCCGGAGGGGAGAGCAATCAGCCCCAGCATTTT
>TRBD2|TRBV29-1|TRBJ2-1|once
CSVEWTSGNNEQFF
TGCAGCGTTGAATGGACTAGCGGCAACAATGAGCAGTTCTTC
>NA|TRBV20-1|TRBJ2-7|NA
CSARGLEHEQYF
TGCAGTGCTAGGGGGCTAGAGCACGAGCAGTACTTC
>TRBD2|TRBV14|TRBJ2-7|NA
CASSRQGLASREQYF
TGTGCCAGCAGCCGCCAGGGACTAGCTTCAAGAGAGCAGTACTTC
>TRBD1|TRBV7-6|TRBJ1-6|few
CASSSWGDRGHNSPLHF
TGTGCCAGCAGCTCCTGGGGGGACAGGGGCCATAATTCACCCCTCCACTTT